These 18 T cell receptor beta chains were sequenced from one sample in a study of blood T cells in healthy people across ages. Through a sample-barcoded 5' primer and a J-beta primer mix, a second PCR was run for roughly 6 to 12 cycles. TCRdb reprocessed the 5' RACE reads via MiXCR and lists one record per CDR3 protein. The data show approximately 1,700,000 distinct CDR3 sequences, roughly 43% seen once. The sample consisted of blood. These receptor sequences come from a human donor in good health.

The rearrangement joins TRBV5-1 to TRBJ2-3; 16 positions agree with TRBD2. Germline CDR1 is SGHRS and CDR2 is YFSETQ. Trimming at V came to 4 bases and at J to 6 bases, leaving 5 bases not matched to a gene. The CDR3 length is 16 residues. The CDR3 protein is CASSPPGLAGGDTQYF. CDR3 nucleotides: TGCGCCAGCAGCCCACCGGGACTAGCGGGGGGGGATACGCAGTATTTT. Supplemented by reference TRBV5-1 and TRBJ2-3, the full variable domain reads KAGVTQTPRYLIKTRGQQVTLSCSPISGHRSVSWYQQTPGQGLQFLFEYFSETQRNKGNFPGRFSGRQFSNSRSEMNVSTLELGDSALYLCASSPPGLAGGDTQYFGPGTRLTVL.

The chain joins TRBV4-1 to TRBJ2-3; 12 nucleotides align to TRBD2. After removal of 2 bases from V and 5 bases from J, the junction contained 5 bases not matched to a gene. Germline-derived CDR1 and CDR2 are MGHRA and YSYEKL. This CDR3 is built from 16 residues. DNA of the CDR3: TGCGCCAGCAGCCAATTCAAGACTAGCGGGGGAGATACGCAGTATTTT. Amino acids: CASSQFKTSGGDTQYF.

The table lists this clonotype with a few counts. This chain links TRBV10-3 with TRBJ2-1; no definite D call. The CDR3 sequence is 12 residues long. V was trimmed by 4 bases and J by 7 bases, leaving 8 bases between them. The germline V gene encodes CDR1 ENHRY and CDR2 SYGVKD. CDR3 amino acids: CAISAQTNEQFF. Written as DNA, the CDR3 is TGTGCCATCAGTGCTCAGACTAATGAGCAGTTCTTC.

The chain joins TRBV20-1 to TRBJ2-4, with TRBD1 matching over 7 bases. Trimming at V came to 4 bases and at J to 8 bases, leaving 11 bases not matched to a gene. The CDR3 has 14 amino acids. Germline V gene data show CDR1 as DFQATT and CDR2 as SNEGSKA (reference sequence). CDR3 DNA sequence: TGCAGTGCTAACCCGGGACAGCCCGGAGACATTCAGTACTTC. This encodes CSANPGQPGDIQYF.

The V gene is TRBV7-2, the J gene TRBJ1-2, with TRBD1 matching 7 bases. The germline gives CDR1 SGHTA, CDR2 FQGNSA. Germline trimming cut 6 bases from V and 4 bases from J; bases unmatched to any gene: 8. The CDR3 has 14 amino acids. The DNA of the CDR3 is TGTGCCAGCAGTTGGACAGGAGAGGGCTATGGCTACACCTTC. Amino acids: CASSWTGEGYGYTF.

A few counts support this clonotype. The chain links TRBV29-1 to TRBJ2-7; D remains unclear. The CDR3 is 10 residues long. V was pared by 0 bases and J by 7 bases, with 4 bases between. Germline V gene sequence: CDR1 SQVTM, CDR2 ANQGSEA. The CDR3 nucleotides are TGCAGCGTTGAAGACAGGGAGCAGTACTTC. This translates into CSVEDREQYF.

This clonotype came up once. CDR3 residues: CASSLVTSGGHIGQYF. CDR3 nucleotide sequence: TGTGCCAGCAGCTTGGTAACTAGCGGGGGCCACATAGGGCAGTACTTC. The chain recombines TRBV5-6 with TRBJ2-5; 11 bases fit TRBD2. Trimming cost V 0 bases and J 11 bases; bases outside gene matches: 12. Per germline, CDR1 SGHDT and CDR2 YYEEEE. The length of the CDR3 is 16 residues.

This sequence joins TRBV28 and TRBJ2-5; D may be TRBD1 (5 bases). The germline V gene has CDR1 MDHEN and CDR2 SYDVKM. Trimming pared 2 bases from V and 4 bases from J, leaving 14 bases between. This CDR3 is built from 15 residues. CDR3 sequence (DNA): TGTGCCAGCAGTTTAGCCACAGGTCTTCGAGAGACCCAGTACTTC. It yields the protein CASSLATGLRETQYF.

This clonotype has more than one count but fewer than ten. J is TRBJ1-3 and V is TRBV30; TRBD1 might be the D (5 bases). Deletions cut 6 bases from V and 0 bases from J, with 12 bases between. Germline-derived CDR1 and CDR2 are GTSNPN and SVGIG (reference sequence). The CDR3 length is 14 residues. This CDR3 reads CACDRGNSGNTIYF. CDR3 bases: TGTGCCTGTGATAGGGGCAACTCTGGAAACACCATATATTTT.

The chain recombines TRBV20-1 with TRBJ2-2; 8 bases map to TRBD2. CDR1 and CDR2 (germline): DFQATT, SNEGSKA (reference sequence). This CDR3 region has 14 residues. V shed 6 bases and J 7 bases; nucleotides not matched to a gene: 10. CDR3 residues: CSAVSGVDGGELFF. CDR3 nucleotides: TGCAGTGCGGTTAGCGGGGTCGATGGCGGGGAGCTGTTTTTT.

This clonotype was counted only a few times. The rearrangement links TRBV20-1 to TRBJ2-1, with D perhaps being TRBD1 or TRBD2 (5 bases each). The ends were cut back, 6 bases at V and 4 bases at J, with 13 bases in the middle. Germline lookup yields CDR1 DFQATT and CDR2 SNEGSKA (reference sequence). The CDR3 is 13 residues long. CDR3 region: CSANDWGYNEQFF. DNA of the CDR3: TGCAGTGCAAACGACTGGGGGTACAATGAGCAGTTCTTC.

This sequence joins TRBV5-1 and TRBJ2-7; D assignment may be TRBD1 or TRBD2 (7 bases each). Germline values: CDR1 SGHRS, CDR2 YFSETQ. CDR3 length: 14 amino acids. Deletions cut 1 base from V and 5 bases from J, with 13 bases between. The CDR3 bases are TGCGCCAGCAGCTTGTTACCAGGGGGGGACGAGCAGTACTTC. It encodes CASSLLPGGDEQYF.

The chain carries TRBV4-1 and TRBJ1-2; D unclear. CDR1 is MGHRA and CDR2 is YSYEKL in the germline V gene. V was clipped by 3 bases and J by 7 bases, with 18 bases between them. CDR3 length equals 15 residues. The CDR3 bases are TGCGCCAGCAGCCACCCTGACGGACTAAAGGCTGGCTACACCTTC. It yields the protein CASSHPDGLKAGYTF.

The rearrangement links TRBV7-2 to TRBJ1-5; the match to TRBD1 covers 12 bases. The trim removed 5 bases at V and 1 base at J, leaving 6 bases unmatched. CDR1 and CDR2 (germline): SGHTA, FQGNSA. This CDR3 spans 17 amino acids. The CDR3 is CASSTSGTGGSNQPQHF. The CDR3 region has the DNA TGTGCCAGCAGCACGTCCGGGACAGGGGGCAGCAATCAGCCCCAGCATTTT.

This clonotype turned up a few times. The gene calls are TRBV7-6 and TRBJ1-6, with TRBD1 matching 8 bases. The germline V gene has CDR1 SGHVS and CDR2 FNYEAQ. CDR3 size: 15 residues. The J segment lost 9 bases and the V segment lost 5 bases, leaving 9 bases of the junction unmatched. The CDR3 sequence is CASSPQTGVASPLHF. The CDR3 nucleotides are TGTGCCAGCAGCCCCCAGACAGGGGTCGCTTCACCCCTCCACTTT. The full variable domain, in which reference TRBV7-6 and TRBJ1-6 provide the parts outside the CDR3, is GAGVSQSPRYKVTKRGQDVALRCDPISGHVSLYWYRQALGQGPEFLTYFNYEAQQDKSGLPNDRFSAERPEGSISTLTIQRTEQRDSAMYRCASSPQTGVASPLHFGNGTRLTVT.

This clonotype has a single count. The chain joins TRBV20-1 to TRBJ1-1; D is uncertain. This CDR3 region has 12 residues. Germline CDR1 DFQATT, CDR2 SNEGSKA (reference sequence). V lost 5 bases, J lost 0 bases, and 7 bases lay in between. CDR3 sequence: CSAAHMNTEAFF. Written as DNA, the CDR3 is TGCAGTGCTGCCCACATGAACACTGAAGCTTTCTTT.

The V call is TRBV28, the J call TRBJ2-2, with D perhaps matching TRBD1 or TRBD2 (5 bases each). Germline V CDR1 and CDR2: MDHEN, SYDVKM. V lost 10 bases to trimming and J lost 8 bases, with 20 bases between them. The CDR3 is 14 residues long. The CDR3 region is CATWDPFGTGELFF. The CDR3 DNA reads as TGTGCCACCTGGGACCCCTTCGGGACGGGGGAGCTGTTTTTT.

V gene TRBV7-9 combines with J gene TRBJ2-1; either TRBD1 or TRBD2 may fit D (5 bases each). The V gene's germline CDR1 is SEHNR and CDR2 FQNEAQ (reference sequence). Trimming cost V 10 bases and J 0 bases, with 13 bases left between them. The CDR3 covers 14 residues. The CDR3 loop reads CATPRGLSYNEQFF. DNA of the CDR3: TGTGCCACCCCTCGGGGCCTCTCCTACAATGAGCAGTTCTTC.